Listed here are 12 T cell receptor beta chains from one sample, sequenced in a study of shared clonotypes between healthy human individuals. Clones were sequenced by immunoSEQ multiplex PCR, and TCRdb holds only the in-frame ones, with some missing. The table shows 800,000 to 950,000 clones, with about 96% occurring only once. Naive CD8 isolation took CD45RO-negative cells positively selected for CCR7 and excluded terminally differentiated effector memory CD45RA+ cells. The sample comprised naive CD8+ T cells sorted from blood. These receptors originate from a man younger than 45 in good health.

In its sample, this clone was seen once. The chain has TRBV28 and TRBJ1-5; D is perhaps TRBD1 (5 bases). The V and J ends lost 8 bases and 9 bases respectively, with 11 bases between them. CDR1 and CDR2 (germline): MDHEN, SYDVKM. CDR3 length equals 11 residues. As DNA, the CDR3 is TGTGCCAGCGACGCAGGGAGGCCCCAGCATTTT. Protein sequence: CASDAGRPQHF. The full variable domain, its missing parts supplied by reference TRBV28 and TRBJ1-5, is DVKVTQSSRYLVKRTGEKVFLECVQDMDHENMFWYRQDPGLGLRLIYFSYDVKMKEKGDIPEGYSVSREKKERFSLILESASTNQTSMYLCASDAGRPQHFGDGTRLSIL.

This sequence joins TRBV7-9 and TRBJ2-1; 8 bases are a match to TRBD2. CDR3 size: 16 residues. Per the germline V gene, CDR1 is SEHNR and CDR2 is FQNEAQ (reference sequence). Trimming cost V 2 bases and J 5 bases; bases outside gene matches: 8. CDR3 region: CASSLTALAEDNEQFF. CDR3 nucleotides: TGTGCCAGCAGCTTAACGGCACTAGCGGAGGACAATGAGCAGTTCTTC.

The rearrangement joins TRBV7-9 to TRBJ1-2; a weak D match, TRBD1 (5 bases). Germline CDR1 and CDR2: SEHNR and FQNEAQ (reference sequence). The CDR3 totals 16 residues. Trimming took 3 bases from V and 5 from J, leaving 19 bases between them. This chain's CDR3 is CASSFRQRPEGYGYTF. The CDR3 nucleotides read TGTGCCAGCAGCTTCCGACAGCGCCCGGAGGGATATGGCTACACCTTC.

The V call is TRBV29-1, the J call TRBJ2-3, with unresolved D. V was pared by 4 bases and J by 6 bases, with 17 bases between. Germline V lookup: CDR1 SQVTM, CDR2 ANQGSEA. This CDR3 is 14 amino acids long. CDR3 region: CSVALAADQDTQYF. CDR3 nucleotides: TGCAGCGTTGCTTTGGCGGCCGATCAGGATACGCAGTATTTT.

The chain's CDR3 is CASSLAGVGNQPQHF. In DNA, the CDR3 is TGTGCCAGCAGCTTGGCAGGGGTAGGCAATCAGCCCCAGCATTTT. V and J are TRBV5-5 and TRBJ1-5; TRBD1 is a possible D gene (6 bases). V dropped 0 bases and J dropped 2 bases, with 9 bases sitting between them. CDR3 length: 15 residues. Looked up from germline, CDR1 is SGHKS and CDR2 is YYEKEE (reference sequence).

DNA of the CDR3: TGCGCCAGCAGCCAAGACTCAGGGATTTGGGCAGATACGCAGTATTTT. Translating gives CASSQDSGIWADTQYF. The chain links TRBV4-1 to TRBJ2-3, with D possibly being TRBD1 (5 bases). Trimming left V 0 bases short and J 4 bases short, with 14 bases between. Per the germline V gene, CDR1 is MGHRA and CDR2 is YSYEKL. The length of the CDR3 is 16 residues.

The chain couples TRBV18 to TRBJ2-1, with D possibly TRBD2 on 5 matching bases. This CDR3 is 13 amino acids long. The germline CDR1 and CDR2 sequences are KGHSH and LQKENI. The ends were cut back, 6 bases at V and 5 bases at J, with 11 bases in the middle. CDR3 coding DNA: TGTGCCAGCTCTCCCGAGGGAAACAATGAGCAGTTCTTC. This codes for CASSPEGNNEQFF.

The chain combines TRBV28 with TRBJ2-7; 9 nucleotides line up with TRBD1. Germline lookup yields CDR1 MDHEN and CDR2 SYDVKM. V dropped 4 bases and J dropped 2; count of bases not matched to a gene: 12. The CDR3 has 17 residues. The chain's CDR3 is CASSSQIDRGGPYEQYF. The CDR3, as DNA: TGTGCCAGCAGTTCACAAATCGACAGGGGGGGTCCCTACGAGCAGTACTTC.

In the case of this clone: The limits of the CDR3 on the DNA are not certain, so only TCRdb's listed CDR3 is given. This sequence joins TRBV27 and TRBJ2-3; TRBD2, the table's D call, lacks a check against the DNA. Both ends counted, the CDR3 spans 16 residues. Germline V gives CDR1 MNHEY, CDR2 SMNVEV (reference sequence). The chain's CDR3 is CASSSSGSGVPDTQYF.

V is TRBV27 and J is TRBJ2-7, with TRBD1 as a possible D gene (5 bases). The CDR3 consists of 13 residues. Germline CDR1 MNHEY, CDR2 SMNVEV (reference sequence). V dropped 0 bases and J dropped 4 bases, with 7 bases sitting between them. CDR3 DNA: TGTGCCAGCAGTTTATCGCACAGGTACGAGCAGTACTTC. Protein: CASSLSHRYEQYF.

The chain links TRBV7-9 to TRBJ1-4; possibly TRBD1 for D (5 bases). The CDR3 is made up of 13 amino acids. Germline V gene sequence: CDR1 SEHNR, CDR2 FQNEAQ (reference sequence). Trimming cost V 5 bases and J 12 bases, with 16 bases left between them. The CDR3 spells CASSQTGGTELFF. Written as DNA, the CDR3 is TGTGCCAGCAGCCAGACTGGGGGGACGGAACTGTTTTTT.

The gene calls are TRBV2 and TRBJ2-1, with 7 bases matching TRBD1. J was trimmed by 4 bases and V by 9 bases; bases with no gene match: 12. The CDR3 is made up of 15 amino acids. Looked up from germline, CDR1 is SNHLY and CDR2 is FYNNEI. The DNA for the CDR3 is TGTGCCAGTAGATACCGGGACAGCGATTACAATGAGCAGTTCTTC. Its translation is CASRYRDSDYNEQFF.